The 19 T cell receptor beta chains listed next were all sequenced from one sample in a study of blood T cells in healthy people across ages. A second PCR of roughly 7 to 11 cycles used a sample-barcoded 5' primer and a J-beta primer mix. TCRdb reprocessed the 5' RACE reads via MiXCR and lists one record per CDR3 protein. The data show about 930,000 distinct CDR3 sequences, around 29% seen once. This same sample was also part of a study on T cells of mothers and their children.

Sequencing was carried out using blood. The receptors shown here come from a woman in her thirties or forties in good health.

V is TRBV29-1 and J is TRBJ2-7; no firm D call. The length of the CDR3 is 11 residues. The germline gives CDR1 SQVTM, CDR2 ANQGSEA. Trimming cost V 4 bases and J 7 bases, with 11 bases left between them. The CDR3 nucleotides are TGCAGCGTTGGCGATTACAATGAGCAGTACTTC. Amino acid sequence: CSVGDYNEQYF.

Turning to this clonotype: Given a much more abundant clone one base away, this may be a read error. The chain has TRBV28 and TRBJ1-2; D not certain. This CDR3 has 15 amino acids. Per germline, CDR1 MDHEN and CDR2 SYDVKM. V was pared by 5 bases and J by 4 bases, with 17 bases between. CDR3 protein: CASSAGLTVSYGYTF. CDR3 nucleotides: TGTGCCAGCAGTGCCGGGCTAACAGTTAGCTATGGCTACACCTTC.

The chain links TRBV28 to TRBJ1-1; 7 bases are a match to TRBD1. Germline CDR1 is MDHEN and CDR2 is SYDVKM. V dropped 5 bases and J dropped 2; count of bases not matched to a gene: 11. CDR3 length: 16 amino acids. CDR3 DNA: TGTGCCAGCAGTAATACCCTGACAGGGAGCAACACTGAAGCTTTCTTT. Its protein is CASSNTLTGSNTEAFF.

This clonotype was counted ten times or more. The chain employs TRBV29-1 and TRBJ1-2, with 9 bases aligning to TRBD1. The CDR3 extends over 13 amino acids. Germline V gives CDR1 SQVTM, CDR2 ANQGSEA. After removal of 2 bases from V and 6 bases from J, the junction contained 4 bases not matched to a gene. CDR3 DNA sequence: TGCAGCGTTGAATTGGGACAGGGTAATGGCTACACCTTC. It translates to CSVELGQGNGYTF.

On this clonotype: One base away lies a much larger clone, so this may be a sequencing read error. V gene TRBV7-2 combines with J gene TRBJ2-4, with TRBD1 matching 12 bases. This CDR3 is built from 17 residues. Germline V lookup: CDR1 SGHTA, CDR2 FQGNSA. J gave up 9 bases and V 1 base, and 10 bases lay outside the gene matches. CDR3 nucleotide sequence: TGTGCCAGCAGCTTAGTCGGGACAGGGGGCAAGGGAAGCATTCAGTACTTC. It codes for CASSLVGTGGKGSIQYF. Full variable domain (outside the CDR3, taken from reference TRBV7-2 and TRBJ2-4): GAGVSQSPSNKVTEKGKDVELRCDPISGHTALYWYRQSLGQGLEFLIYFQGNSAPDKSGLPSDRFSAERTGGSVSTLTIQRTQQEDSAVYLCASSLVGTGGKGSIQYFGAGTRLSVL.

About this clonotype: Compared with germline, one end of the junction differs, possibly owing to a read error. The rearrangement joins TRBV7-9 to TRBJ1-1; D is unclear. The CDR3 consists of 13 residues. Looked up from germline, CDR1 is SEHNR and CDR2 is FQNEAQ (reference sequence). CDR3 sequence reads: CAGSFGGFTEAFF. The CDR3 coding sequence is TGTGCCGGCAGCTTCGGTGGTTTCACTGAAGCTTTCTTT.

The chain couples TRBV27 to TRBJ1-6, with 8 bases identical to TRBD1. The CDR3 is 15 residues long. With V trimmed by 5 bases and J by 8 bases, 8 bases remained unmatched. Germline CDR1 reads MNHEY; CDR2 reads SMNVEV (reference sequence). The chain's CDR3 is CASSPLDRVDSPLHF. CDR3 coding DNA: TGTGCCAGCAGTCCCCTGGACAGGGTGGATTCACCCCTCCACTTT.

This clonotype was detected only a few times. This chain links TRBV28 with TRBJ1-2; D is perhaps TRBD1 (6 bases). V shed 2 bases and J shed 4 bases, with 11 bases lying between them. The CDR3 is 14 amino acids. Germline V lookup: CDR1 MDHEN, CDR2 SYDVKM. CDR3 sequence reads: CASSLGQWAYGYTF. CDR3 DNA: TGTGCCAGCAGTTTAGGACAGTGGGCCTATGGCTACACCTTC.

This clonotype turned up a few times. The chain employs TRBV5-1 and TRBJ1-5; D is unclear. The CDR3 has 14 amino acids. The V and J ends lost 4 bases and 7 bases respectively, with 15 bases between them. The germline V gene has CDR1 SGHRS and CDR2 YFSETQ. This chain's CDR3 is CASSTDGAFQPQHF. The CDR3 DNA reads TGCGCCAGCAGCACAGACGGCGCGTTCCAGCCCCAGCATTTT. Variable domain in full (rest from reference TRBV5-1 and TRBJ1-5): KAGVTQTPRYLIKTRGQQVTLSCSPISGHRSVSWYQQTPGQGLQFLFEYFSETQRNKGNFPGRFSGRQFSNSRSEMNVSTLELGDSALYLCASSTDGAFQPQHFGDGTRLSIL.

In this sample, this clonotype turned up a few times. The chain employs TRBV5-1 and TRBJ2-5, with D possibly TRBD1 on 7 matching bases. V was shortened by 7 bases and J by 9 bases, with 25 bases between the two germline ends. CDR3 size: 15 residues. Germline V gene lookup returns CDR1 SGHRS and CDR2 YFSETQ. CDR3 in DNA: TGCGCCAGCGGAACAGGGGACTCAGGTGGAGGGGCCCAGTACTTC. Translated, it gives CASGTGDSGGGAQYF.

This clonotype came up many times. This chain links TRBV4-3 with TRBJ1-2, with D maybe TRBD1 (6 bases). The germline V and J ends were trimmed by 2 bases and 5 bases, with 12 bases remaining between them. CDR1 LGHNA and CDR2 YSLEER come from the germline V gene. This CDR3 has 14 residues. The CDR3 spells CASSQYKGEYGYTF. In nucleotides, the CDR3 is TGCGCCAGCAGCCAATACAAGGGGGAGTATGGCTACACCTTC.

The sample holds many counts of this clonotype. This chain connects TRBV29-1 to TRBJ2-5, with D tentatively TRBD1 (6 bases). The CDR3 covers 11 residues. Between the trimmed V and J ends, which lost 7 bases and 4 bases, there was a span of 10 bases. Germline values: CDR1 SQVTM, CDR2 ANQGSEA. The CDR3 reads CSAARGETQYF. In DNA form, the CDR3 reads TGCAGCGCTGCCAGGGGAGAGACCCAGTACTTC. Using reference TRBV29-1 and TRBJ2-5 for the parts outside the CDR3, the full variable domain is SAVISQKPSRDICQRGTSLTIQCQVDSQVTMMFWYRQQPGQSLTLIATANQGSEATYESGFVIDKFPISRPNLTFSTLTVSNMSPEDSSIYLCSAARGETQYFGPGTRLLVL.

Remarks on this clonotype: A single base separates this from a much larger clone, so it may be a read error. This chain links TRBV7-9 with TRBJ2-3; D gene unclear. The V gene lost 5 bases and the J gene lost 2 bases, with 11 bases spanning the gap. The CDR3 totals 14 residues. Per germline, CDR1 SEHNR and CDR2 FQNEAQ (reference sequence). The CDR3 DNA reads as TGTGCCAGCAGCGCGTCCTCGCCCACAGATACGCAGTATTTT. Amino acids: CASSASSPTDTQYF.

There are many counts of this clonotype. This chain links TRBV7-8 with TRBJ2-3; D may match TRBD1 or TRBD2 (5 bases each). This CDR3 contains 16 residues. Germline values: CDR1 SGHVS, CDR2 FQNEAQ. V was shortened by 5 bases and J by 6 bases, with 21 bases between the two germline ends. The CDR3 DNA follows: TGTGCCAGCAGCCTGGGGACGGCGGAGGCGTCGGATACGCAGTATTTT. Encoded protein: CASSLGTAEASDTQYF.

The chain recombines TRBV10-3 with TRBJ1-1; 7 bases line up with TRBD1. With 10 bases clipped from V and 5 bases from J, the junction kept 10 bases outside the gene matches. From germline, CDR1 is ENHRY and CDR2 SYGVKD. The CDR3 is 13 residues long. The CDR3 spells CATGTGAETEAFF. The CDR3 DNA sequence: TGTGCCACCGGAACAGGGGCGGAAACTGAAGCTTTCTTT.

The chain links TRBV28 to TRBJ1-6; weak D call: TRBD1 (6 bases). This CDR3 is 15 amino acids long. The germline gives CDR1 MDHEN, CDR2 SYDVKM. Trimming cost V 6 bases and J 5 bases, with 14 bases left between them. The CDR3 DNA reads TGTGCCAGCAGATCCCAGGGGAAAGATAATTCACCCCTCCACTTT. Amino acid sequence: CASRSQGKDNSPLHF. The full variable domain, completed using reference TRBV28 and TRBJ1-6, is DVKVTQSSRYLVKRTGEKVFLECVQDMDHENMFWYRQDPGLGLRLIYFSYDVKMKEKGDIPEGYSVSREKKERFSLILESASTNQTSMYLCASRSQGKDNSPLHFGNGTRLTVT.

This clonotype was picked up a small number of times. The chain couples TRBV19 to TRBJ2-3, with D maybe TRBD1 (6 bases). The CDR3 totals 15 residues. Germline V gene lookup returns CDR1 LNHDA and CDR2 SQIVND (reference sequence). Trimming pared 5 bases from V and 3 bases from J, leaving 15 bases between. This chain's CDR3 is CASSSYGQITDTQYF. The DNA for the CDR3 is TGTGCCAGTAGTTCCTATGGACAGATTACAGATACGCAGTATTTT.

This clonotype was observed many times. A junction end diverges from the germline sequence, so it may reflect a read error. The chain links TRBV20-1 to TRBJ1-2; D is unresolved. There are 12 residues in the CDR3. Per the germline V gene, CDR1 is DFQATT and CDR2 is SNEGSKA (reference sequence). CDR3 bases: TGCAGTGCTGGAGACAACAACTATGGCTACACCTTC. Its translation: CSAGDNNYGYTF.

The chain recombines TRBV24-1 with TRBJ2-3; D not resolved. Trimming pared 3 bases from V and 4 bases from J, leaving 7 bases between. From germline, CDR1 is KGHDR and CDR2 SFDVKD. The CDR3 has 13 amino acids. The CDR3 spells CATSDHNSDTQYF. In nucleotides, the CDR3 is TGTGCCACCAGTGATCATAATTCAGATACGCAGTATTTT.